This T cell receptor (beta chain) was recovered during a study of cytomegalovirus exposure and HLA in healthy donors. The CDR3 extends over 12 amino acids. V shed 3 bases and J shed 5 bases, with 7 bases lying between them. Germline CDR1 is GTSNPN and CDR2 is SVGIG (reference sequence). This clone has a handful of counts. The PCR made use of 60 Vbeta and 13 Jbeta primers. The table came from immunoSEQ multiplex PCR; TCRdb's copy has only in-frame clones and leaves some out. The data show roughly 150,000 clones, roughly 85% seen once. The sequence was collected from a woman between 18 and 30 years old in good health and CMV-seronegative. Specimen: PBMCs. The chain links TRBV30 to TRBJ2-2, with D uncertain. Written as DNA, the CDR3 is TGTGCCTGGAGCTATGTAACCGGGGAGCTGTTTTTT. Translated, it gives CAWSYVTGELFF. Complete variable domain (other parts from reference TRBV30 and TRBJ2-2): SQTIHQWPATLVQPVGSPLSLECTVEGTSNPNLYWYRQAAGRGLQLLFYSVGIGQISSEVPQNLSASRPQDRQFILSSKKLLLSDSGFYLCAWSYVTGELFFGEGSRLTVL.